The rows below give T cell receptor beta chains drawn from one sample of a study of shared clonotypes between healthy human individuals. Generated by immunoSEQ multiplex PCR, the TCRdb table keeps only in-frame clones and is missing some. The sample holds roughly 1.5 million clones, approximately 98% seen once. Input material: naive CD4+ T cells sorted from blood. The receptor source for this set is a man between 25 and 39 years old in good health. Both conserved end residues are part of each CDR3. A D gene is named only where the DNA matches it firmly. Where a row states a size, it is once, few, many or the class of an expanded clone; other rows omit it.

V gene,J gene,clone size,D gene,CDR3 protein,CDR3 DNA
TRBV4-3,TRBJ2-6,once,.,CASSPEEGTWSGANVLTF,TGCGCCAGCAGCCCTGAGGAGGGGACATGGTCTGGGGCCAACGTCCTGACTTTC
TRBV28,TRBJ1-2,.,TRBD1,CASSLSLTGNSGYTF,TGTGCCAGCAGTTTATCCCTGACAGGGAATAGTGGCTACACCTTC
TRBV29-1,TRBJ2-7,.,.,CSVGGQGTGHEQYF,TGCAGCGTTGGTGGCCAGGGGACCGGGCACGAGCAGTACTTC
TRBV28,TRBJ2-3,once,.,CASSRSTDTQYF,TGTGCCAGCAGCCGCTCTACAGATACGCAGTATTTT
TRBV5-3,TRBJ2-5,.,.,CARSTVTRTAKETQYF,TGTGCCAGAAGCACTGTGACTCGCACGGCTAAAGAGACCCAGTACTTC
TRBV27,TRBJ2-7,once,TRBD1,CASRPYRGRTYEQYF,TGTGCCAGCAGACCATACAGGGGGCGTACCTACGAGCAGTACTTC
TRBV27,TRBJ2-7,.,TRBD1,CASSPAGTGAPYEQYF,TGTGCCAGCAGTCCCGCCGGGACAGGGGCCCCCTACGAGCAGTACTTC
TRBV12-5,TRBJ1-5,.,.,CASGTPSRGEYSNQPQHF,TGTGCTAGTGGAACCCCGAGCAGGGGAGAGTATAGCAATCAGCCCCAGCATTTT
TRBV5-1,TRBJ1-5,.,.,CASSLEGAGQPQHF,TGCGCCAGCAGCTTGGAAGGGGCAGGGCAGCCCCAGCATTTT
TRBV6-6,TRBJ2-3,.,.,CASSPLIRDTQYF,TGTGCCAGCAGCCCCCTCATAAGGGATACGCAGTATTTT
TRBV19,TRBJ2-1,.,.,CASTIGTGPSNEQFF,TGTGCCAGTACCATAGGGACTGGACCCTCCAATGAGCAGTTCTTC